Below, 9 T cell receptor beta chains from the same sample are listed, as sequenced in a study of T cells in women clearing cervical HPV infection. Assay used: immunoSEQ multiplex PCR; TCRdb lists only in-frame clones, some missing. The sample's table shows about 23,000 clones. Specimen: blood buffy coat. The source is a woman aged 18 to 75 with a cervical HPV16 infection that either progressed to CIN3+ or cleared (not recorded which).

CDR3: CASSVVDNEKLFF. The CDR3 DNA, read in part, is TGTGCCAGCAGTGTTGTAGATAATGAAAAA. The chain has TRBV2 and TRBJ1-4; unclear D gene. The missing CDR3 end, 3 residues past where the read stops, is filled in from the germline J gene. The V gene's germline CDR1 is SNHLY and CDR2 FYNNEI. The V and J ends lost 4 bases and 4 bases respectively, with 7 bases between them. The CDR3 consists of 13 residues.

Regarding this clone: The sequence runs out 3 residues before the end of the CDR3; the remainder is reconstructed from the germline J gene. The chain links TRBV20-1 to TRBJ1-6; maybe TRBD1 (5 bases). Trimming removed 0 bases at V and 6 bases at J, with 12 bases between. The CDR3 has 15 residues. Germline values: CDR1 DFQATT, CDR2 SNEGSKA (reference sequence). Partial CDR3 DNA: TGCAGTGCTAGAGATTACCAGGGAGCTAATTCACCC. Translating it yields CSARDYQGANSP. The full CDR3 sequence reads CSARDYQGANSPLHF.

The CDR3 is CASANQGTNYEQYF. The covered CDR3 bases are TGTGCCAGCGCGAACCAGGGGACTAATTACGAG. The genes are TRBV2 and TRBJ2-7; TRBD2 might be the D (7 bases). The read terminates 3 residues ahead of where the CDR3 ends, so the germline J gene completes it. CDR1 SNHLY and CDR2 FYNNEI come from the germline V gene. This CDR3 contains 14 residues. The V and J ends lost 8 bases and 4 bases respectively, with 18 bases between them.

For this clone: The observed sequence ends 3 residues before the CDR3 terminus, with the missing tail filled in from the germline J gene. This chain uses TRBV6-2 or TRBV6-3 with TRBJ1-2; 7 positions match TRBD1. Germline CDR1 MNHEY, CDR2 SVGEGT. The CDR3 consists of 13 residues. The CDR3 bases that were read are TGTGCCAGCAGTCCCGACAGGGCGAGGGGC. Encoded protein: CASSPDRARG. The CDR3 as a whole reads CASSPDRARGYTF.

On this clone itself: The junction departs from the called germline gene at one end, perhaps through a read error. With the read ending 3 residues before the CDR3 end, the germline J gene is used to fill in that end. Other DNA sequences within the sample encode an identical CDR3. The chain uses TRBV18 and TRBJ1-2, with TRBD1 matching 8 bases. The germline V gene has CDR1 KGHSH and CDR2 LQKENI. This CDR3 comprises 18 residues. The covered CDR3 bases are TGTGCCAGCTCCCCACCAGCCGGGACAGGTATCCTATCCTACGAC. Protein: CASSPPAGTGILSYD. The full-length CDR3 reads as CASSPPAGTGILSYDYTF.

A note on this clone: The read ends 3 residues shy of where the CDR3 ends; the end is completed using the germline J gene. The chain employs TRBV5-1 and TRBJ2-3; the D gene is possibly TRBD2 (6 bases). This CDR3 is 15 amino acids long. V was shortened by 4 bases and J by 2 bases, with 14 bases between the two germline ends. Germline V gives CDR1 SGHRS, CDR2 YFSETQ. The CDR3 reads CASSLSGTSTDTQYF. The CDR3 DNA, read in part, is TGCGCCAGCAGCCTGTCCGGGACTTCCACAGATACG.

As regards this clone: The read ends 3 residues before the CDR3 terminus; that terminus is restored from the germline J gene. The chain carries TRBV29-1 and TRBJ1-1; 9 positions match TRBD1. The CDR3 loop spans 13 amino acids. The germline V gene has CDR1 SQVTM and CDR2 ANQGSEA. The J segment lost 3 bases and the V segment lost 6 bases, leaving 5 bases of the junction unmatched. The CDR3 region is CSVGQGTDTEAFF. CDR3 bases read: TGCAGCGTCGGACAGGGGACGGACACTGAA.

As regards this clone: The CDR3 extends 3 residues past the end of the read, so its final part is completed from the germline J gene. V usage is TRBV7-3 and J usage is TRBJ2-5; possibly TRBD1 for D (5 bases). This CDR3 is built from 14 residues. Germline V gives CDR1 SGHTA, CDR2 FQGTGA. V gave up 1 base and J gave up 5 bases, with 11 bases separating them. The DNA read from the CDR3 is TGTGCCAGCAGCTTAAGTTGGACAAGTGAGACC. It specifies CASSLSWTSET. The complete CDR3 protein is CASSLSWTSETQYF.

Note on this clone: The read stops 3 residues short of the end of the CDR3; the missing end is completed from the germline J gene. The rearrangement links TRBV29-1 to TRBJ1-2; TRBD1 might be the D (6 bases). Germline lookup yields CDR1 SQVTM and CDR2 ANQGSEA. The CDR3 extends over 15 amino acids. CDR3 sequence reads: CSVEGRGDSSYDYTF. The covered CDR3 bases are TGCAGCGTTGAGGGCAGGGGCGATAGCTCCTACGAC. Based on the CDR3 plus reference TRBV29-1 and TRBJ1-2, the full variable domain is SAVISQKPSRDICQRGTSLTIQCQVDSQVTMMFWYRQQPGQSLTLIATANQGSEATYESGFVIDKFPISRPNLTFSTLTVSNMSPEDSSIYLCSVEGRGDSSYDYTFGSGTRLTVV.